This T cell receptor beta chain was observed in a study of T-cell reconstitution after alpha-beta-depleted transplantation in children. The study, taken as a whole, reports: Counts and diversity of T cells one year after transplant came mostly from newly produced T cells. Expanded graft clones, several hundred of them, were reportedly the source of alpha-beta T cells about two months after transplant. Elevated TCRbeta diversity at day 60 was traced, in some patients, to surviving recipient T cells and thymic progenitors.

Unique molecular identifiers were used to barcode this TCRbeta library. MiXCR was run by TCRdb on the PCR reads, yielding one entry per CDR3 protein. The sample holds approximately 650,000 distinct CDR3 sequences, roughly 14% seen once. Only a few counts were recorded for this clonotype. Its antigen is unidentified. This TCR came from a girl aged 2-9 years with congenital amegakaryocytic thrombocytopenia, due to receive a stem cell transplant. Here the sequenced sample was PBMCs, taken before TCRalphabeta/CD19-depleted stem cell transplant.

This CDR3 reads CASSLGRDTIFNYGYTF. The CDR3 DNA reads as TGTGCCAGCAGCTTAGGCAGGGATACCATCTTTAACTATGGCTACACCTTC. The chain combines TRBV7-9 with TRBJ1-2; tentatively, D is TRBD1 (5 bases). CDR1 SEHNR and CDR2 FQNEAQ come from the germline V gene (reference sequence). Trimming removed 1 base at V and 1 base at J, with 16 bases between. The CDR3 runs to 17 residues.